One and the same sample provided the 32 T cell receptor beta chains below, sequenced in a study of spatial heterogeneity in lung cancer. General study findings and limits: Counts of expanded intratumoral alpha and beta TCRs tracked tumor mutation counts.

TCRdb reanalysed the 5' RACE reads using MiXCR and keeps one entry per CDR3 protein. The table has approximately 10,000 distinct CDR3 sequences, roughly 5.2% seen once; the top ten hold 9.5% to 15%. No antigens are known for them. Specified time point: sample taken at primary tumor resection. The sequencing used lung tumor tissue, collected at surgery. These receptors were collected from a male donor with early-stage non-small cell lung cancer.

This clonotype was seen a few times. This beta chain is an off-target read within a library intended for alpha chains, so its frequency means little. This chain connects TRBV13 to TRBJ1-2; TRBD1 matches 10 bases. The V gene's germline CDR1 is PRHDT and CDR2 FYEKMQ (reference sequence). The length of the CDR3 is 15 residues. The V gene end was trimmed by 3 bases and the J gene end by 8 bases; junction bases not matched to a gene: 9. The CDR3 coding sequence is TGTGCCAGCAGCTTGCCCCCGACAGGGGGCAGGGGCTACACCTTC. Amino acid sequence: CASSLPPTGGRGYTF.

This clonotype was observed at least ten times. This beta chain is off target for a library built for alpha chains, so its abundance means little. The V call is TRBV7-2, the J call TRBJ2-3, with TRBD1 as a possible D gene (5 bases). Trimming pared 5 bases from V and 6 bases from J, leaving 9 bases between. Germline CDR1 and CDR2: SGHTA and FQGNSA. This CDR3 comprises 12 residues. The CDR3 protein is CASSPTGDTQYF. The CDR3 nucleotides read TGTGCCAGCAGCCCTACAGGTGATACGCAGTATTTT.

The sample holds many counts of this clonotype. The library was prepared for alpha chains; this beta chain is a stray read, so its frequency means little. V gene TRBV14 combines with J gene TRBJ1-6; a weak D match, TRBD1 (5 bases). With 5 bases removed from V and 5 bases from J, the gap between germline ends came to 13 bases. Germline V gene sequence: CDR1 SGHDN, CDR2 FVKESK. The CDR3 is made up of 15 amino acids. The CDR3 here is CASSFRTSDNSPLHF. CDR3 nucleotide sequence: TGTGCCAGCAGCTTTCGGACATCGGATAATTCACCCCTCCACTTT.

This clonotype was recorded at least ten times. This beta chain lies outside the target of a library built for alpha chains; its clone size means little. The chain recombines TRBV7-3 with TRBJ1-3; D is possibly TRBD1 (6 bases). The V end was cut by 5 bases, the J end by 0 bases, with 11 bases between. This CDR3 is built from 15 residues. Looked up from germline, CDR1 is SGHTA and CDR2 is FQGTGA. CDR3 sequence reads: CASSSGQSSGNTIYF. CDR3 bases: TGTGCCAGCAGCAGTGGACAGAGCTCTGGAAACACCATATATTTT. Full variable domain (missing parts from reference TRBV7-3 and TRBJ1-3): GAGVSQTPSNKVTEKGKYVELRCDPISGHTALYWYRQSLGQGPEFLIYFQGTGAADDSGLPNDRFFAVRPEGSVSTLKIQRTERGDSAVYLCASSSGQSSGNTIYFGEGSWLTVV.

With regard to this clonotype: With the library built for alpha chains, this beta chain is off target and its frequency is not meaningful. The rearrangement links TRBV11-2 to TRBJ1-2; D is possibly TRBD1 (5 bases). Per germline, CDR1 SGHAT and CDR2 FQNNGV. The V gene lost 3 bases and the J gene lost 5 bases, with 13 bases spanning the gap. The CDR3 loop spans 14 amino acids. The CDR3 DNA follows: TGTGCCAGCAGCTTCTCAGGCCAGGGATATGGCTACACCTTC. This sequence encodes CASSFSGQGYGYTF.

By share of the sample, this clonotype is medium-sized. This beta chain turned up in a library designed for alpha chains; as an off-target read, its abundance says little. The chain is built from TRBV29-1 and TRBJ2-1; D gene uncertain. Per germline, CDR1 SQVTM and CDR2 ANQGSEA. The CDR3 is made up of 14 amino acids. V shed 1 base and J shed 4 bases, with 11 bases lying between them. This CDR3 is CSVEAGLGYNEQFF. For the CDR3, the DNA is TGCAGCGTTGAAGCCGGATTGGGGTACAATGAGCAGTTCTTC.

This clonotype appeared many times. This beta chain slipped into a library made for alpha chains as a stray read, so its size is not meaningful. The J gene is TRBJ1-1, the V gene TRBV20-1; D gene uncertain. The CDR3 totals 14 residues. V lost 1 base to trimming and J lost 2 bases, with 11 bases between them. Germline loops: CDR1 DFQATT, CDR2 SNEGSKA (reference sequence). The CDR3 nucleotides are TGCAGTGCTAGAGTTAGGGATCTAAACACTGAAGCTTTCTTT. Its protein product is CSARVRDLNTEAFF.

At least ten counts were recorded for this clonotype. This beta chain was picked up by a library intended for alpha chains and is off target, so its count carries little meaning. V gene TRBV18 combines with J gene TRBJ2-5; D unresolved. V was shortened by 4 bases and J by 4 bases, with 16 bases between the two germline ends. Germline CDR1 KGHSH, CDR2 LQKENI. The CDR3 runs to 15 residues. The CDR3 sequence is CASSLPVVGRETQYF. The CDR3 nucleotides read TGTGCCAGCTCACTCCCGGTCGTCGGACGAGAGACCCAGTACTTC. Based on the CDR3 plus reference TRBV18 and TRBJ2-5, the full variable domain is NAGVMQNPRHLVRRRGQEARLRCSPMKGHSHVYWYRQLPEEGLKFMVYLQKENIIDESGMPKERFSAEFPKEGPSILRIQQVVRGDSAAYFCASSLPVVGRETQYFGPGTRLLVL.

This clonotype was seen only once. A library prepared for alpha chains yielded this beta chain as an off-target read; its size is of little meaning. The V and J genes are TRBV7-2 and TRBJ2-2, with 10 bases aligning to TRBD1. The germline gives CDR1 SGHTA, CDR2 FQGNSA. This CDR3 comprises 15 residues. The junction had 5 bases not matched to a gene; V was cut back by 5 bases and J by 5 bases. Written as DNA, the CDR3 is TGTGCCAGCAGCCCCGGACAGGGGGGGACCGGGGAGCTGTTTTTT. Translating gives CASSPGQGGTGELFF.

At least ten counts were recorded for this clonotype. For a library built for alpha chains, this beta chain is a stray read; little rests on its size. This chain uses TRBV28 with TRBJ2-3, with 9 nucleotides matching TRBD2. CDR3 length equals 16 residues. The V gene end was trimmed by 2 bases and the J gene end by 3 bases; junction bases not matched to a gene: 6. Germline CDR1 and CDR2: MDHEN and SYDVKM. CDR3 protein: CASSLGVAGVTDTQYF. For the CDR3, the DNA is TGTGCCAGCAGTTTAGGGGTAGCGGGAGTTACAGATACGCAGTATTTT.

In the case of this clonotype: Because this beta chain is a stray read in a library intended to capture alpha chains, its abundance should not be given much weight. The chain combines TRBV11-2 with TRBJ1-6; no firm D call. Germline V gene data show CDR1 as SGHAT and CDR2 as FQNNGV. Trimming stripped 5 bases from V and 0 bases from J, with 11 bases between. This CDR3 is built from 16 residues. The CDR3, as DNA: TGTGCCAGCAGCCGGAGAAGCAGCTCCTATAATTCACCCCTCCACTTT. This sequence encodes CASSRRSSSYNSPLHF. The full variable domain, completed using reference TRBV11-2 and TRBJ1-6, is EAGVAQSPRYKIIEKRQSVAFWCNPISGHATLYWYQQILGQGPKLLIQFQNNGVVDDSQLPKDRFSAERLKGVDSTLKIQPAKLEDSAVYLCASSRRSSSYNSPLHFGNGTRLTVT.

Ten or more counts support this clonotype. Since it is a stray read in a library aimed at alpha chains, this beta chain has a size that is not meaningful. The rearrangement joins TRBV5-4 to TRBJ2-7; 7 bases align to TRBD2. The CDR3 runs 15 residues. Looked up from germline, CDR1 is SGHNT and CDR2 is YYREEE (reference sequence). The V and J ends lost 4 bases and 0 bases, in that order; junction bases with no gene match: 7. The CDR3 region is CASSGRGYNSYEQYF. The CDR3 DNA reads TGTGCCAGCAGCGGGAGGGGCTACAACTCCTACGAGCAGTACTTC.

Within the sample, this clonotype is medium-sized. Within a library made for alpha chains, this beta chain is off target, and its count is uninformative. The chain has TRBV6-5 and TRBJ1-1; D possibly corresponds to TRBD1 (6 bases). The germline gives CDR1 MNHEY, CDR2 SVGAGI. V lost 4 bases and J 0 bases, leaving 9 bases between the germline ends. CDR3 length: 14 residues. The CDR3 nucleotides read TGTGCCAGCAGTTCCAGGACAGTGAACACTGAAGCTTTCTTT. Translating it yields CASSSRTVNTEAFF.

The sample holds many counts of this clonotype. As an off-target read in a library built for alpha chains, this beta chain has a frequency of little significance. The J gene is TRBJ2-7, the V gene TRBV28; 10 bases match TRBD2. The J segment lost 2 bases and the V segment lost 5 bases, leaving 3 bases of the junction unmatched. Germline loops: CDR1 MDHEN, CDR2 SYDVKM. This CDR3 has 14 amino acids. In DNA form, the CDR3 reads TGTGCCAGCAGTATAGCGGGGGGAGCCTACGAGCAGTACTTC. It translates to CASSIAGGAYEQYF.

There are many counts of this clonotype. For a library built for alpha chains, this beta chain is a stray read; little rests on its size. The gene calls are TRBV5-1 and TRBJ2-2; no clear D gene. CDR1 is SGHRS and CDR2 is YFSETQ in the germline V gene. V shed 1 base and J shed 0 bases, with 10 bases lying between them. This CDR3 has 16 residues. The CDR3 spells CASSLSAAANTGELFF. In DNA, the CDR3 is TGCGCCAGCAGCTTGTCCGCTGCCGCGAACACCGGGGAGCTGTTTTTT.

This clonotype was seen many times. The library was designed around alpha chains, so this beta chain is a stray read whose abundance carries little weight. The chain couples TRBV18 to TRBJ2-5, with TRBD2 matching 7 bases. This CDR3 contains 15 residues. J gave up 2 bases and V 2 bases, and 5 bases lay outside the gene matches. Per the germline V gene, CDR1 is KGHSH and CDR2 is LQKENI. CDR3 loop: CASSPEAGEQETQYF. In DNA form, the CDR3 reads TGTGCCAGCTCACCAGAGGCGGGGGAGCAAGAGACCCAGTACTTC. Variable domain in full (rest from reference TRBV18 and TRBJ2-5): NAGVMQNPRHLVRRRGQEARLRCSPMKGHSHVYWYRQLPEEGLKFMVYLQKENIIDESGMPKERFSAEFPKEGPSILRIQQVVRGDSAAYFCASSPEAGEQETQYFGPGTRLLVL.

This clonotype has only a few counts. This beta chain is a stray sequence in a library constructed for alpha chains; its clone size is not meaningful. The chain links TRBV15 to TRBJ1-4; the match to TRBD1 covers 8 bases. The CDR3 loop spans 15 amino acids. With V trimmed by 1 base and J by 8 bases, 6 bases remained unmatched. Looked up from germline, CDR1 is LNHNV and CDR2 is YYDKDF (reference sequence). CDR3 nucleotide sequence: TGTGCCACCAGCAGAGGAGACAGGGGAGCCGAAAAACTGTTTTTT. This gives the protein CATSRGDRGAEKLFF.

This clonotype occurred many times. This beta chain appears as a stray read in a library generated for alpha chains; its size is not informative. This CDR3 reads CASGSYSYRGAGYTF. The CDR3 region has the DNA TGTGCCAGCGGATCATACTCATATAGGGGCGCTGGCTACACCTTC. J is TRBJ1-2 and V is TRBV28; possibly TRBD1 for D (5 bases). V was shortened by 8 bases and J by 7 bases, with 23 bases between the two germline ends. The CDR3 extends over 15 amino acids. Germline V gene lookup returns CDR1 MDHEN and CDR2 SYDVKM.

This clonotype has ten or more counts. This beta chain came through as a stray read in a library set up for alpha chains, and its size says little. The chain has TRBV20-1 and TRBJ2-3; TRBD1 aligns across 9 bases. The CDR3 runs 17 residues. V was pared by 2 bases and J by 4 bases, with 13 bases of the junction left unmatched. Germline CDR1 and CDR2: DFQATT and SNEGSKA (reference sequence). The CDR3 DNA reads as TGCAGTGCTAGACTCCCTGAGATGAGGACAGGGGCAGATACGCAGTATTTT. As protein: CSARLPEMRTGADTQYF.

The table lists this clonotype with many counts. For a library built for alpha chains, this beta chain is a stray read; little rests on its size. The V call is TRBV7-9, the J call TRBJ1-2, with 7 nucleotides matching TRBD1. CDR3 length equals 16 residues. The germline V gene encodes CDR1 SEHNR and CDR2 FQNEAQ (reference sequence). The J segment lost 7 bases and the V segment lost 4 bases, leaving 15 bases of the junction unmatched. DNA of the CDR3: TGTGCCAGCAGCTCTGAGGTCCTGACAGGGAGGAGTGGCTACACCTTC. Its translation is CASSSEVLTGRSGYTF.

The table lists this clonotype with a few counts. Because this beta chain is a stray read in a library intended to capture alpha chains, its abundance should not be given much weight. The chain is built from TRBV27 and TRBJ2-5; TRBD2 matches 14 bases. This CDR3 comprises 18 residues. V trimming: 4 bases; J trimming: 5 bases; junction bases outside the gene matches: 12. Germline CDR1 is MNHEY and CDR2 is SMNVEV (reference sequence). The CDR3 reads CASSSRLAGGPNWETQYF. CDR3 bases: TGTGCCAGCAGTTCGCGACTAGCGGGAGGGCCCAACTGGGAGACCCAGTACTTC.

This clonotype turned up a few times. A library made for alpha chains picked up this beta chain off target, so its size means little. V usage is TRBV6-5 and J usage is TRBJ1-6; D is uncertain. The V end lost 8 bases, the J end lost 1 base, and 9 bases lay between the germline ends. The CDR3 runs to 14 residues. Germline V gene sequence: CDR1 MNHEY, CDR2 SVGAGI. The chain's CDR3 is CASRGESYNSPLHF. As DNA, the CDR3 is TGTGCCAGCCGCGGGGAGTCCTATAATTCACCCCTCCACTTT.

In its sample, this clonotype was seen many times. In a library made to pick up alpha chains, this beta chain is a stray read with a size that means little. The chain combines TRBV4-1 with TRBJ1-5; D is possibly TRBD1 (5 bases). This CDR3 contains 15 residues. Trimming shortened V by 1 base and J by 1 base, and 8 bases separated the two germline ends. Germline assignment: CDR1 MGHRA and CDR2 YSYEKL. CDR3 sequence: CASSQGGMSNQPQHF. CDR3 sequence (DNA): TGCGCCAGCAGCCAAGGGGGGATGAGCAATCAGCCCCAGCATTTT.

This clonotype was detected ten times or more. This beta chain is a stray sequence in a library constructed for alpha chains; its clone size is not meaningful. CDR3 region: CASSHPGQTLNTEAFF. In DNA form, the CDR3 reads TGCGCCAGCAGCCACCCAGGGCAAACTTTGAACACTGAAGCTTTCTTT. The chain links TRBV5-1 to TRBJ1-1; D is perhaps TRBD1 (5 bases). The V and J ends lost 4 bases and 0 bases respectively, with 16 bases between them. The CDR3 spans 16 residues. Per germline, CDR1 SGHRS and CDR2 YFSETQ.

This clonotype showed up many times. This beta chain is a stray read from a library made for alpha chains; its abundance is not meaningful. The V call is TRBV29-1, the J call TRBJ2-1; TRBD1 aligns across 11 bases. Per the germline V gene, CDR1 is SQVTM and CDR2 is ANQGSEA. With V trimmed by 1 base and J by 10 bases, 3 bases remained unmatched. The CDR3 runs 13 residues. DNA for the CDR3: TGCAGCGTTGAAGGGACAGGGGGCGGGGAGCAGTTCTTC. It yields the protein CSVEGTGGGEQFF.

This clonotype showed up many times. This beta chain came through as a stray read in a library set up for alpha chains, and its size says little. CDR3 loop: CASSHPGLNTEAFF. In DNA, the CDR3 is TGTGCCAGCAGCCATCCGGGATTGAACACTGAAGCTTTCTTT. The rearrangement uses TRBV3-1 and TRBJ1-1; unclear D gene. The CDR3 consists of 14 residues. The V end was cut by 3 bases, the J end by 0 bases, with 8 bases between. CDR1 LGHDT and CDR2 YNNKEL come from the germline V gene (reference sequence).

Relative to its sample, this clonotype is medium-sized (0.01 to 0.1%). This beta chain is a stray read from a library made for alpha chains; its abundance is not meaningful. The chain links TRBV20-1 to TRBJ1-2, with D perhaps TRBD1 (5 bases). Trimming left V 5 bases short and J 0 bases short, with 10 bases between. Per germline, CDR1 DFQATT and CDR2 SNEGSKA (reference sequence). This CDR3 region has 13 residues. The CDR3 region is CSAGRQPNYGYTF. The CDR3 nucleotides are TGCAGTGCTGGAAGACAGCCTAACTATGGCTACACCTTC.

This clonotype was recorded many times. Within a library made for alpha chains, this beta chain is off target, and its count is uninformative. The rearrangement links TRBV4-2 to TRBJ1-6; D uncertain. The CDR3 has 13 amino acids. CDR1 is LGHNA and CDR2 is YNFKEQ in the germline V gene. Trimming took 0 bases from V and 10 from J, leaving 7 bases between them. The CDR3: CASSQDLGSPLHF. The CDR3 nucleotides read TGTGCCAGCAGCCAAGATCTAGGCTCACCCCTCCACTTT.

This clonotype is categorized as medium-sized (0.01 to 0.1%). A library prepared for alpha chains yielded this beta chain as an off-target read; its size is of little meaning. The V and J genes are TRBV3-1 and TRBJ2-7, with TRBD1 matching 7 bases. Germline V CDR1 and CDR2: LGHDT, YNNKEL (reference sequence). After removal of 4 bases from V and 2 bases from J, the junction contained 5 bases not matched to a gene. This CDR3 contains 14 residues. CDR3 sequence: CASSLTGTAYEQYF. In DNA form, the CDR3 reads TGTGCCAGCAGCCTTACCGGGACAGCCTACGAGCAGTACTTC.

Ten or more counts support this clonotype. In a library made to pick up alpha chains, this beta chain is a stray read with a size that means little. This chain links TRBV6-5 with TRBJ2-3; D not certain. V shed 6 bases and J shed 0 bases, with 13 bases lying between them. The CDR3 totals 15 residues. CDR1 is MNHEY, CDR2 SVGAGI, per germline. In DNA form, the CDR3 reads TGTGCCAGCAGAGAGACTTTCGCTAGCACAGATACGCAGTATTTT. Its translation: CASRETFASTDTQYF.

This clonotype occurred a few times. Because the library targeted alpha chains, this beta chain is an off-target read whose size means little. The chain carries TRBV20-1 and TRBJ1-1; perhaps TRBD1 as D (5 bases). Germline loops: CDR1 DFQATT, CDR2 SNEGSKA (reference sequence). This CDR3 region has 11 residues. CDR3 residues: CRPAGGTEAFF. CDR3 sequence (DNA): TGCAGGCCCGCGGGGGGCACTGAAGCTTTCTTT.

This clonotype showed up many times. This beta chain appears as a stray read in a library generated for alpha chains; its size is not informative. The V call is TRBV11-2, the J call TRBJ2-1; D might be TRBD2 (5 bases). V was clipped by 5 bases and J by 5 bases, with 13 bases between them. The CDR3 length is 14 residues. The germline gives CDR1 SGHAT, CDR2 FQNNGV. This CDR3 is CASSRHGLDNEQFF. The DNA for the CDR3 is TGTGCCAGCAGCCGGCACGGACTGGACAATGAGCAGTTCTTC.